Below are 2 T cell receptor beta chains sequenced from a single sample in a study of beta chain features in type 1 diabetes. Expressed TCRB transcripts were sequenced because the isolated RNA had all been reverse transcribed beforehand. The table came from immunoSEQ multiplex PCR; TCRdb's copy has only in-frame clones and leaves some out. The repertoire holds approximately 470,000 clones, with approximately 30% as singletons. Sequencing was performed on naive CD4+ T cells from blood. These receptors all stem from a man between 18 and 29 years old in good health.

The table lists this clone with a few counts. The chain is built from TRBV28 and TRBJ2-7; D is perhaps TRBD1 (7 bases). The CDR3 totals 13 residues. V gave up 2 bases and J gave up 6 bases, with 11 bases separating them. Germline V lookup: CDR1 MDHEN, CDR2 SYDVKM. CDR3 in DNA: TGTGCCAGCAGTTTAGCAGGGGGGACCGAGCAGTACTTC. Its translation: CASSLAGGTEQYF.

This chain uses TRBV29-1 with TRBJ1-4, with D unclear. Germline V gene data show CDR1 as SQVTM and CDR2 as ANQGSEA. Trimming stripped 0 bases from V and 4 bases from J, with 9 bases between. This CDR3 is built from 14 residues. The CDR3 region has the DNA TGCAGCGTTGAAGATCCTTCCAGTAATGAAAAACTGTTTTTT. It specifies CSVEDPSSNEKLFF.